These 27 T cell receptor beta chains were all obtained from the same sample, sequenced in a study of blood T cell repertoires in COVID-19. Clones were sequenced by immunoSEQ multiplex PCR, and TCRdb holds only the in-frame ones, with some missing. The table shows around 300,000 clones, with 85% occurring only once. What was sequenced was PBMCs or T cells enriched from blood (not recorded which). These receptors all stem from a woman in her 50s who had recovered from COVID-19.

This clone was picked up a small number of times. The V call is TRBV3-1 (or the pseudogene TRBV3-2), the J call TRBJ1-2, with D maybe TRBD1 (6 bases). Between the trimmed V and J ends, which lost 6 bases and 5 bases, there was a span of 13 bases. Germline V lookup: CDR1 LGHDT, CDR2 YNNKEL (reference sequence). The CDR3 runs 13 residues. CDR3 sequence reads: CASSPDSRYGYTF. The CDR3 DNA follows: TGTGCCAGCAGTCCGGACAGCCGTTATGGCTACACCTTC.

The chain uses TRBV10-1 and TRBJ2-5; 7 bases align to TRBD1. The CDR3 covers 13 residues. Germline lookup yields CDR1 WNHNN and CDR2 SYGVQD (reference sequence). V gave up 0 bases and J gave up 14 bases; unmatched junction bases: 9. Written as DNA, the CDR3 is TGCGCCAGCAGTGAGTCAGGGACAGCTAGAATTTACTTC. Protein product: CASSESGTARIYF.

CDR3 sequence reads: CASSMGQGAYNSPLHF. The CDR3 DNA follows: TGTGCCAGTAGTATGGGACAGGGAGCCTATAATTCACCCCTCCACTTT. The chain carries TRBV19 and TRBJ1-6, with TRBD1 identical over 9 bases. With V trimmed by 3 bases and J by 2 bases, 2 bases remained unmatched. Germline V CDR1 and CDR2: LNHDA, SQIVND (reference sequence). There are 16 residues in the CDR3.

The V call is TRBV7-2, the J call TRBJ1-6, with 7 nucleotides matching TRBD1. CDR1 is SGHTA and CDR2 is FQGNSA in the germline V gene. With V trimmed by 1 base and J by 10 bases, 10 bases remained unmatched. The CDR3 loop spans 16 amino acids. CDR3 coding DNA: TGTGCCAGCAGCTTAGGACAGGGTCTGTATCGGTCACCCCTCCACTTT. This codes for CASSLGQGLYRSPLHF.

The CDR3 loop reads CASSEPLTDEQYF. The CDR3 DNA is TGTGCCAGCAGTGAACCCCTGACAGACGAGCAGTACTTC. The chain is built from TRBV2 and TRBJ2-7; a possible D gene is TRBD1 (5 bases). V gave up 2 bases and J gave up 5 bases, with 10 bases separating them. The CDR3 runs 13 residues. In germline, CDR1 is SNHLY, CDR2 FYNNEI. The full variable domain, its missing parts supplied by reference TRBV2 and TRBJ2-7, is EPEVTQTPSHQVTQMGQEVILRCVPISNHLYFYWYRQILGQKVEFLVSFYNNEISEKSEIFDDQFSVERPDGSNFTLKIRSTKLEDSAMYFCASSEPLTDEQYFGPGTRLTVT.

V and J are TRBV6-5 and TRBJ1-1, with 8 nucleotides matching TRBD1. The CDR3 extends over 14 amino acids. Trimming took 4 bases from V and 6 from J; bases not matched to a gene: 7. The germline V gene encodes CDR1 MNHEY and CDR2 SVGAGI. In nucleotides, the CDR3 is TGTGCCAGCAGTTTTGACAGGGGTAGGGCTGAAGCTTTCTTT. It codes for CASSFDRGRAEAFF.

This clone has just a few counts. The chain carries TRBV11-2 and TRBJ2-7, with TRBD2 as a possible D gene (5 bases). The CDR3 consists of 14 residues. Deletions cut 5 bases from V and 2 bases from J, with 13 bases between. Germline values: CDR1 SGHAT, CDR2 FQNNGV. DNA of the CDR3: TGTGCCAGCAGCCCCCTCCCCGGGACCTACGAGCAGTACTTC. It yields the protein CASSPLPGTYEQYF.

This clone was counted a few times. The chain couples TRBV7-9 to TRBJ1-4; 8 nucleotides agree with TRBD1. V shed 5 bases and J 6 bases; nucleotides not matched to a gene: 8. The CDR3 contains 15 residues. The germline gives CDR1 SEHNR, CDR2 FQNEAQ (reference sequence). The CDR3 region is CASSQTGDLYEKLFF. CDR3 DNA: TGTGCCAGCAGCCAGACAGGGGACTTGTATGAAAAACTGTTTTTT.

The chain combines TRBV30 with TRBJ1-2; TRBD1 matches 8 bases. In germline, CDR1 is GTSNPN, CDR2 SVGIG (reference sequence). The V gene end was trimmed by 7 bases and the J gene end by 8 bases; junction bases not matched to a gene: 15. This CDR3 region has 14 residues. The CDR3 DNA follows: TGTGCCTATGTACCCAGGGGGCGTACGGGCGGCTACACCTTC. It specifies CAYVPRGRTGGYTF. The full variable domain, completed using reference TRBV30 and TRBJ1-2, is SQTIHQWPATLVQPVGSPLSLECTVEGTSNPNLYWYRQAAGRGLQLLFYSVGIGQISSEVPQNLSASRPQDRQFILSSKKLLLSDSGFYLCAYVPRGRTGGYTFGSGTRLTVV.

This rearrangement joins TRBV18 to TRBJ1-4, with no clear D. Germline CDR1 and CDR2: KGHSH and LQKENI. This CDR3 region has 14 residues. The V and J ends lost 4 bases and 4 bases respectively, with 10 bases between them. CDR3 protein: CASSLGGLNEKLFF. CDR3 sequence (DNA): TGTGCCAGCTCACTCGGAGGGCTTAATGAAAAACTGTTTTTT.

This clone was seen only a few times. J is TRBJ1-2 and V is TRBV5-4; TRBD1 might be the D (6 bases). This CDR3 contains 13 residues. V was trimmed by 3 bases and J by 6 bases, leaving 12 bases between them. Germline CDR1 SGHNT, CDR2 YYREEE (reference sequence). The CDR3 protein is CASSWGGRDGYTF. The DNA of the CDR3 is TGTGCCAGCAGCTGGGGGGGGCGAGATGGCTACACCTTC.

This clone was found once. The CDR3 DNA reads TGCAGCGGACAGGAGAACTATGGCTACACCTTC. Translating gives CSGQENYGYTF. The J gene is TRBJ1-2, the V gene TRBV29-1, with a weak D call TRBD1 (6 bases). This CDR3 has 11 residues. V was trimmed by 7 bases and J by 2 bases, leaving 8 bases between them. Germline V gene sequence: CDR1 SQVTM, CDR2 ANQGSEA.

The chain uses TRBV3-1 (or the pseudogene TRBV3-2) and TRBJ2-3; TRBD2 matches 8 bases. There are 16 residues in the CDR3. After removal of 1 base from V and 4 bases from J, the junction contained 7 bases not matched to a gene. The germline V gene encodes CDR1 LGHDT and CDR2 YNNKEL (reference sequence). CDR3: CASSQAAGVGPDTQYF. The CDR3 DNA reads TGTGCCAGCAGCCAAGCAGCGGGAGTGGGGCCAGATACGCAGTATTTT.

The genes are TRBV24-1 and TRBJ1-3; D is possibly TRBD1 (5 bases). The CDR3 is made up of 16 amino acids. The germline V gene encodes CDR1 KGHDR and CDR2 SFDVKD. V was pared by 3 bases and J by 0 bases, with 11 bases between. The CDR3 DNA reads as TGTGCCACCAGTGATCCGGACATGTCCTCTGGAAACACCATATATTTT. Amino acid sequence: CATSDPDMSSGNTIYF.

This sequence joins TRBV6-5 and TRBJ1-4; D is uncertain. Germline V lookup: CDR1 MNHEY, CDR2 SVGAGI. V was pared by 6 bases and J by 8 bases, with 10 bases between. This CDR3 is built from 12 residues. The CDR3 is CASRSSGEKLFF. CDR3 coding DNA: TGTGCCAGCAGATCCAGCGGGGAAAAACTGTTTTTT.

This rearrangement joins TRBV3-1 (or the pseudogene TRBV3-2) to TRBJ2-4, with D maybe TRBD1 (6 bases). Germline lookup yields CDR1 LGHDT and CDR2 YNNKEL (reference sequence). Trimming cost V 4 bases and J 1 base, with 11 bases left between them. The CDR3 covers 15 residues. In DNA form, the CDR3 reads TGTGCCAGCAGCCCCAGGGGTTCGGCCAAAAACATTCAGTACTTC. Encoded protein: CASSPRGSAKNIQYF.

The chain joins TRBV5-1 to TRBJ1-2; no reliable D call. Germline CDR1 SGHRS, CDR2 YFSETQ. The CDR3 consists of 14 residues. V was trimmed by 1 base and J by 2 bases, leaving 9 bases between them. The CDR3, as DNA: TGCGCCAGCAGCTTGATGTCTCCCAACTATGGCTACACCTTC. Its translation is CASSLMSPNYGYTF.

The chain uses TRBV19 and TRBJ1-4, with unresolved D. Looked up from germline, CDR1 is LNHDA and CDR2 is SQIVND (reference sequence). The length of the CDR3 is 14 residues. Trimming pared 6 bases from V and 0 bases from J, leaving 8 bases between. The CDR3 nucleotides are TGTGCCAGTAGATCAGTGCCAACTAATGAAAAACTGTTTTTT. This gives the protein CASRSVPTNEKLFF. The variable domain in full, completed from reference TRBV19 and TRBJ1-4, reads DGGITQSPKYLFRKEGQNVTLSCEQNLNHDAMYWYRQDPGQGLRLIYYSQIVNDFQKGDIAEGYSVSREKKESFPLTVTSAQKNPTAFYLCASRSVPTNEKLFFGSGTQLSVL.

The chain links TRBV6-5 to TRBJ2-3, with 8 nucleotides matching TRBD2. The CDR3 runs to 14 residues. The germline V gene encodes CDR1 MNHEY and CDR2 SVGAGI. Trimming removed 4 bases from V and 11 bases from J; junction bases left unmatched: 11. This CDR3 reads CASSSPRGSGGQYF. The CDR3 DNA reads as TGTGCCAGCAGTTCCCCCAGAGGGAGCGGGGGGCAGTATTTT.

The chain combines TRBV19 with TRBJ2-3; TRBD2 might be the D (6 bases). Trimming pared 3 bases from V and 4 bases from J, leaving 20 bases between. The CDR3 length is 17 residues. Per germline, CDR1 LNHDA and CDR2 SQIVND (reference sequence). The CDR3 protein is CASSITPRRALPDTQYF. For the CDR3, the DNA is TGTGCCAGTAGTATCACCCCCCGGAGGGCCCTCCCAGATACGCAGTATTTT.

The chain carries TRBV11-1 and TRBJ2-7; 8 nucleotides agree with TRBD2. Germline V gene data show CDR1 as SGHAT and CDR2 as FQDESV (reference sequence). This CDR3 region has 14 residues. Trimming cost V 5 bases and J 2 bases; bases outside gene matches: 5. DNA for the CDR3: TGTGCCAGCAGCCTCGGGGGGGTGACCTACGAGCAGTACTTC. Translated, it gives CASSLGGVTYEQYF.

The chain combines TRBV14 with TRBJ2-2, with a weak D call TRBD2 (6 bases). The CDR3 covers 16 residues. V lost 0 bases, J lost 3 bases, and 11 bases lay in between. Germline CDR1 and CDR2: SGHDN and FVKESK. The chain's CDR3 is CASSQDGGFYTGELFF. The CDR3 DNA is TGTGCCAGCAGCCAAGACGGGGGATTTTACACCGGGGAGCTGTTTTTT.

The rearrangement links TRBV7-2 to TRBJ1-1; D is perhaps TRBD1 (5 bases). The V end was cut by 3 bases, the J end by 11 bases, with 10 bases between. The CDR3 totals 11 residues. Germline lookup yields CDR1 SGHTA and CDR2 FQGNSA. The chain's CDR3 is CASSLGGWAFF. CDR3 coding DNA: TGTGCCAGCAGCTTGGGGGGATGGGCTTTCTTT.

The chain uses TRBV7-8 and TRBJ1-1; D not resolved. The CDR3 is made up of 15 amino acids. V was trimmed by 1 base and J by 4 bases, leaving 13 bases between them. Germline assignment: CDR1 SGHVS and CDR2 FQNEAQ. CDR3 amino acids: CASSLGRPLVTEAFF. CDR3 DNA sequence: TGTGCCAGCAGCTTAGGTCGTCCATTAGTCACTGAAGCTTTCTTT.

This clone was picked up a small number of times. The chain employs TRBV5-1 and TRBJ1-1, with 9 bases matching TRBD1. The germline V gene encodes CDR1 SGHRS and CDR2 YFSETQ. The trim removed 3 bases at V and 3 bases at J, leaving 0 bases unmatched. The CDR3 extends over 13 amino acids. The chain's CDR3 is CASSWDRDTEAFF. In DNA form, the CDR3 reads TGCGCCAGCAGCTGGGACAGGGACACTGAAGCTTTCTTT. The full variable domain, rest sourced from reference TRBV5-1 and TRBJ1-1, is KAGVTQTPRYLIKTRGQQVTLSCSPISGHRSVSWYQQTPGQGLQFLFEYFSETQRNKGNFPGRFSGRQFSNSRSEMNVSTLELGDSALYLCASSWDRDTEAFFGQGTRLTVV.

The chain combines TRBV6-5 with TRBJ1-2, with 10 bases aligning to TRBD1. J was trimmed by 10 bases and V by 6 bases; bases with no gene match: 11. The germline CDR1 and CDR2 sequences are MNHEY and SVGAGI. The length of the CDR3 is 14 residues. The CDR3, as DNA: TGTGCCAGCAGAACCGGGACAGGGGAAAAAACCTACACCTTC. Translation: CASRTGTGEKTYTF.

This clone was seen a single time. The chain has TRBV27 and TRBJ1-1; 8 bases are shared with TRBD1. J was trimmed by 6 bases and V by 3 bases; bases with no gene match: 9. The CDR3 has 15 residues. CDR1 is MNHEY, CDR2 SMNVEV, per germline (reference sequence). The CDR3 DNA reads as TGTGCCAGCAGTTTGGGCAAACAGGGGGTGGCTGAAGCTTTCTTT. Translated: CASSLGKQGVAEAFF.